The entry that follows covers one T cell receptor beta chain sequence. What this receptor recognizes is not known. No base quality values were provided; no much bigger clone lies one nucleotide off. Collaborating institutions collected whole blood in K2EDTA tubes following their own protocols. For TCRbeta analysis, collaborators shipped samples as frozen whole blood, isolated PBMCs, or DNA extracted from either of those sample types. This sample was included in a study of blood T cell repertoires in COVID-19 (dated by TCRdb to 2018 to 2020). In terms of the full investigation: Samples from collaborators originated in the United States, Italy and Spain and spanned both the acute and convalescent phases of COVID-19. The prospective study material was composed of cDNA or gDNA derived from T cells, B-cell-depleted T cells, or PBMCs. Subjects who had been exposed to COVID-19, were actively infected with it, or had recovered from it provided the deeply sampled blood TCRbeta repertoires that made up the dataset. The repertoires were released in a freely available public database intended as a resource for research on the immune response to SARS-CoV-2. Samples were obtained from the ongoing ImmuneRACE study (first 160 participants) and from over a thousand subjects provided by 6 global collaborators. The sample metadata nearly always contained a de-identified subject ID, COVID-19 status, age in years and sex. Where available, HLA class I and class II types were obtained from metadata supplied by the sample provider rather than from assay-based typing. Points the paper makes about the study in general: How much clinical and demographic metadata was included differed by source and by participant, and the metadata was provided uncurated.

The immunoSEQ Assay, a bias-controlled multiplex PCR, was used to amplify TCRbeta CDR3 regions from genomic DNA. For the original study's pipeline: Within the assay, amplification of reference gene primers was used to estimate how many nucleated cells each sample contained. To quantify the absolute abundance of each unique TCRbeta CDR3 rearrangement, sequence reads were collapsed and filtered. Productive Simpson clonality was computed per sample as the square root of Simpson's diversity index over productive rearrangements. The immuneACCESS repertoire file appears here via TCRdb, limited to in-frame rearrangements. These files lack a portion of the clones; in checked studies, under half of the deficit traces to unresolved V genes, and the cause of the others is not known. V, J and clone size derive from that table, while D and trimming were established from the DNA sequence. The sample records 55,000 to 80,000 clones, around 87% of which are singletons. The ten top clones hold 1.2% of the sample.

There are 15 amino acids in the CDR3, from cysteine to phenylalanine inclusive. This entry keeps only the CDR3 DNA: 45 bases, framed from base 1. V drops 5 bases and J drops 1 base, leaving 12 bases in between. CDR1 LNHDA and CDR2 SQIVND are derived from the germline V gene (reference sequence). Sequenced input: peripheral blood. The rearrangement joined TRBV19 to TRBJ2-1, with TRBD2 perhaps the D gene, on 6 matching bases. This TCR was sampled from a woman aged 60-75 years with acute or convalescent COVID-19. The bases read TGTGCCAGTAGTGTGGGGGGTATATCCTACAATGAGCAGTTCTTC. Protein translation: CASSVGGISYNEQFF. With the rest looked up from the reference TRBV19 and TRBJ2-1 genes rather than sequenced, the full variable domain is DGGITQSPKYLFRKEGQNVTLSCEQNLNHDAMYWYRQDPGQGLRLIYYSQIVNDFQKGDIAEGYSVSREKKESFPLTVTSAQKNPTAFYLCASSVGGISYNEQFFGPGTRLTVL.